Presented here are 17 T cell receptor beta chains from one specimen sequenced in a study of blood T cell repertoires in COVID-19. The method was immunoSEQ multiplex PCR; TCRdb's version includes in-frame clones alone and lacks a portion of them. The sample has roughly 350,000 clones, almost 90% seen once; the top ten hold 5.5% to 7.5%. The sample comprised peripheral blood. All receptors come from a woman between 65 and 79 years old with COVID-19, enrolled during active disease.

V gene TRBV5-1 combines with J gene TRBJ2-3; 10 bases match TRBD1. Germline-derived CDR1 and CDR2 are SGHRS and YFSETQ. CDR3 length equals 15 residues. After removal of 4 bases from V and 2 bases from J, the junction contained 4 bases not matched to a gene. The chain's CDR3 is CASSPGTGDTDTQYF. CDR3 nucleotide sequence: TGCGCCAGCAGCCCGGGGACAGGGGACACAGATACGCAGTATTTT.

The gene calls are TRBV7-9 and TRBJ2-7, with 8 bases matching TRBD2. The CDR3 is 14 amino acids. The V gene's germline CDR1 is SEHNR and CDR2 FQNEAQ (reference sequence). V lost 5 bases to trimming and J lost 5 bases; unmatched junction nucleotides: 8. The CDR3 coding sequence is TGTGCCAGCAGCCCTTCCGCGGGGGGCCACGAGCAGTACTTC. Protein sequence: CASSPSAGGHEQYF.

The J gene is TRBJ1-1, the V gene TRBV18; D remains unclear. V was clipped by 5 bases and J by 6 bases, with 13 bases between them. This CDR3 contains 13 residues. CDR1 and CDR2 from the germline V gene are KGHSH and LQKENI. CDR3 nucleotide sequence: TGTGCCAGCTCATCCTCCAGGTTCGCTGAAGCTTTCTTT. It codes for CASSSSRFAEAFF.

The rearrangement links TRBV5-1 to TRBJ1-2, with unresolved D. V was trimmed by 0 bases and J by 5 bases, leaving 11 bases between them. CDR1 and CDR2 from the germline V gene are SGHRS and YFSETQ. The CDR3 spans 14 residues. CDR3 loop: CASSLESVRYGYTF. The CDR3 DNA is TGCGCCAGCAGCTTGGAGTCAGTACGTTATGGCTACACCTTC.

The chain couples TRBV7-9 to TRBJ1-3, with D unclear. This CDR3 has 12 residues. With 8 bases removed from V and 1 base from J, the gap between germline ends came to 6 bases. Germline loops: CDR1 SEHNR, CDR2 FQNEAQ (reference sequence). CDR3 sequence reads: CASQSSGNTIYF. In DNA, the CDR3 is TGTGCCAGCCAGTCTTCTGGAAACACCATATATTTT.

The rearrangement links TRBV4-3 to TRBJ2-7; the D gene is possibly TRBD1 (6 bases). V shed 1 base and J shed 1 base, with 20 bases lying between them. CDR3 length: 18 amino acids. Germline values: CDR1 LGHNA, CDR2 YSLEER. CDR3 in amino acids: CASSQGTWDTANSYEQYF. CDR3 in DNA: TGCGCCAGCAGCCAAGGAACGTGGGACACAGCAAATTCCTACGAGCAGTACTTC.

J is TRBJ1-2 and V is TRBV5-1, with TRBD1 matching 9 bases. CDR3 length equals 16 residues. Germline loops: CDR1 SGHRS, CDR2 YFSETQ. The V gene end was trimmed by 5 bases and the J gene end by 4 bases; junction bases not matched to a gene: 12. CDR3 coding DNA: TGCGCCAGCAGAGAGGCTTACAGGGGGCGCAGCTATGGCTACACCTTC. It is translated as CASREAYRGRSYGYTF.

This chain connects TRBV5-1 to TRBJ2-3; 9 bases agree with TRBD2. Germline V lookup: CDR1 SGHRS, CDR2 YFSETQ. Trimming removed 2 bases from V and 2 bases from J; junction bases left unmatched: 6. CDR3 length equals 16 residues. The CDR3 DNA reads TGCGCCAGCAGCTTCTCTAGCGGGGTGTTCACAGATACGCAGTATTTT. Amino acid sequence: CASSFSSGVFTDTQYF.

The CDR3 DNA follows: TGTGCCAGTAGTACCCGACCAACTAGCAGTGAGACCCAGTACTTC. Its protein is CASSTRPTSSETQYF. J is TRBJ2-5 and V is TRBV19; tentative D call: TRBD2 (6 bases). V was cut by 4 bases and J by 5 bases, with 17 bases left in between. The CDR3 runs to 15 residues. Per germline, CDR1 LNHDA and CDR2 SQIVND (reference sequence).

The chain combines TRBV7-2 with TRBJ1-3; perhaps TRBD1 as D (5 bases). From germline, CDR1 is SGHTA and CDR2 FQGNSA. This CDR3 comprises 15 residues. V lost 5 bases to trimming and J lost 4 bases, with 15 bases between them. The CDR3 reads CASSDWAGPGNTIYF. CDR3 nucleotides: TGTGCCAGCAGCGATTGGGCAGGGCCAGGAAACACCATATATTTT.

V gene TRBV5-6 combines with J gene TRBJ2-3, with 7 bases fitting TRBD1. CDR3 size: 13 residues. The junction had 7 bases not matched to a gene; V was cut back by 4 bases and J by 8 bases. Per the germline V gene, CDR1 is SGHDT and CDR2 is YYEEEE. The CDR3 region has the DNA TGTGCCAGCAGCCCCAGACAGGGCGGTACGCAGTATTTT. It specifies CASSPRQGGTQYF. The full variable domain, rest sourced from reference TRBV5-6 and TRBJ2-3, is DAGVTQSPTHLIKTRGQQVTLRCSPKSGHDTVSWYQQALGQGPQFIFQYYEEEERQRGNFPDRFSGHQFPNYSSELNVNALLLGDSALYLCASSPRQGGTQYFGPGTRLTVL.

The CDR3 protein is CASSRGQLFGELFF. DNA of the CDR3: TGTGCCAGCTCACGGGGACAGCTATTCGGGGAGCTGTTTTTT. This chain joins TRBV18 and TRBJ2-2, with 7 bases lining up with TRBD1. The CDR3 spans 14 residues. V shed 4 bases and J 7 bases; nucleotides not matched to a gene: 6. CDR1 is KGHSH, CDR2 LQKENI, per germline.

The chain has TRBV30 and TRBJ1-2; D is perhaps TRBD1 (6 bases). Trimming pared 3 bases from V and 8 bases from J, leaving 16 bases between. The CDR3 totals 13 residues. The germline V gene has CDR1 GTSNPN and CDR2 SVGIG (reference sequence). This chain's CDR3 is CAWRTRGAKGYTF. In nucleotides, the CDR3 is TGTGCCTGGAGGACGCGGGGGGCTAAGGGCTACACCTTC.

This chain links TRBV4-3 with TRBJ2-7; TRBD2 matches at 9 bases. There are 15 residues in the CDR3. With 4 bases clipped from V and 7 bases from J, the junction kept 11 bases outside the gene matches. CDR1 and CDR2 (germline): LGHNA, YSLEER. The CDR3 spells CASSPRSGGPTEQYF. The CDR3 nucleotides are TGCGCCAGCAGCCCGCGGAGCGGGGGGCCTACAGAGCAGTACTTC.

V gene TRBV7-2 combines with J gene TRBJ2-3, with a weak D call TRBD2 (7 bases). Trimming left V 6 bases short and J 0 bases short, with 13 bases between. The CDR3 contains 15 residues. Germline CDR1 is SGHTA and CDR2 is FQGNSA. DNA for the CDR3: TGTGCCAGCAGAGGCGGGGGCCGGAGCACAGATACGCAGTATTTT. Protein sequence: CASRGGGRSTDTQYF.

Here the CDR3 reads CASRGGGNYGYTF. The CDR3 DNA sequence: TGTGCCAGCAGGGGGGGAGGGAACTATGGCTACACCTTC. The chain combines TRBV2 with TRBJ1-2; possibly TRBD1 for D (5 bases). Germline CDR1 reads SNHLY; CDR2 reads FYNNEI. The CDR3 has 13 residues. Trimming removed 6 bases at V and 2 bases at J, with 10 bases between.

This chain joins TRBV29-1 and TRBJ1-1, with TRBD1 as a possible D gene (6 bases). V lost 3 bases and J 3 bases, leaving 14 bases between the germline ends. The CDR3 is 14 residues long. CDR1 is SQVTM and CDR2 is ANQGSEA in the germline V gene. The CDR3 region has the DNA TGCAGCGTTGAGAAAACAGGGTGGGACACTGAAGCTTTCTTT. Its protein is CSVEKTGWDTEAFF.